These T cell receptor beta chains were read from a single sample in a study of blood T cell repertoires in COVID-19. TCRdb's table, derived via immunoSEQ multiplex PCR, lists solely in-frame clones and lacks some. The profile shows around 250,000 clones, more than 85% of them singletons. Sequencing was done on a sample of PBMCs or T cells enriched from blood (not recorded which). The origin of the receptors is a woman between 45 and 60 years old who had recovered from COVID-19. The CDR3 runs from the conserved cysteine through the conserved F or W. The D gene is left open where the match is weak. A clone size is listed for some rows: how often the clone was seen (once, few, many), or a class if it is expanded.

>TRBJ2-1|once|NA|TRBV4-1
CASSQDEMGRRKQFF
TGCGCCAGCAGCCAAGATGAGATGGGGAGACGGAAGCAGTTCTTC
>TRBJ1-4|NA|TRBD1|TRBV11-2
CASSAGTVEKLFF
TGTGCCAGCAGCGCGGGGACAGTTGAAAAACTGTTTTTT
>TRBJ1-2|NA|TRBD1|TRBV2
CASSEAVQGAVGYTF
TGTGCCAGCAGTGAAGCGGTACAGGGGGCCGTAGGCTACACCTTC
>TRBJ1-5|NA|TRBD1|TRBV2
CASSATGGNSNQPQHF
TGTGCCAGCAGTGCGACAGGGGGTAATAGCAATCAGCCCCAGCATTTT
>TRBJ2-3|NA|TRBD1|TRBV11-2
CASSPNRGKDTQYF
TGTGCCAGCAGCCCCAACAGGGGAAAAGATACGCAGTATTTT
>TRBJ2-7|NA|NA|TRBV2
CASSSTGRTTYEQYF
TGTGCCAGCAGCTCGACAGGGAGGACCACCTACGAGCAGTACTTC
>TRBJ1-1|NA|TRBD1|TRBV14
CASSPRDRGQGTEAFF
TGTGCCAGCAGCCCCCGGGACAGGGGGCAGGGGACTGAAGCTTTCTTT
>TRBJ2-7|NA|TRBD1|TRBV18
CASTKQGAQGEQYF
TGTGCCAGCACGAAACAGGGGGCGCAGGGAGAGCAGTACTTC
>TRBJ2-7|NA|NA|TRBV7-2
CASTGSGPYEQYF
TGTGCCAGCACCGGTAGCGGCCCCTACGAGCAGTACTTC
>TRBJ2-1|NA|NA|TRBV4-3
CASSQDGLDNEQFF
TGCGCCAGCAGCCAAGATGGCCTCGACAATGAGCAGTTCTTC
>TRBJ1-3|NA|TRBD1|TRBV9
CASSARERQGFGNTIYF
TGTGCCAGCAGCGCCAGAGAGAGACAGGGGTTTGGAAACACCATATATTTT
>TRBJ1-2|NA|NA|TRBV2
CASRTGPIGYTF
TGTGCCAGCAGGACAGGACCTATTGGCTACACCTTC
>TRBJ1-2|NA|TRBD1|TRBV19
CASSIYGTGVSYGYTF
TGTGCCAGTAGTATCTACGGGACAGGGGTGTCCTATGGCTACACCTTC
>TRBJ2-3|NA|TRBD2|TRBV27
CASSWTRTDTQYF
TGTGCCAGCAGTTGGACTAGAACAGATACGCAGTATTTT
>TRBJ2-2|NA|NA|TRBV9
CASSVTSNTGELFF
TGTGCCAGCAGCGTAACATCCAACACCGGGGAGCTGTTTTTT
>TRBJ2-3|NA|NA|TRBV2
CASRRTDTQYF
TGTGCCAGCAGGCGGACAGATACGCAGTATTTT
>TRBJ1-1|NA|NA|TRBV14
CASSHGRNTEAFF
TGTGCCAGCAGCCATGGGCGGAACACTGAAGCTTTCTTT
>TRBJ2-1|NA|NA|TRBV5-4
CASSFGQAGSGTSSYNEQFF
TGTGCCAGCAGCTTTGGACAGGCCGGTAGCGGGACGAGCTCCTACAATGAGCAGTTCTTC
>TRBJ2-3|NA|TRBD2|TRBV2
CASTLAGSTDTQYF
TGTGCCAGCACACTAGCGGGGTCCACAGATACGCAGTATTTT
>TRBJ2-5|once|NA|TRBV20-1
CSATEETQYF
TGCAGTGCTACGGAAGAGACCCAGTACTTC
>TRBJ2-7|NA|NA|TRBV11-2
CASREEVQPYEQYF
TGTGCCAGCAGGGAAGAGGTGCAGCCCTACGAGCAGTACTTC
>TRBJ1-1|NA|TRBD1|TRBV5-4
CASSRGTGGTEAFF
TGTGCCAGCAGCAGAGGGACAGGAGGAACTGAAGCTTTCTTT
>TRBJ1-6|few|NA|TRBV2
CAAKGGAGLNSPLHF
TGTGCCGCCAAGGGAGGGGCTGGTCTGAATTCACCCCTCCACTTT
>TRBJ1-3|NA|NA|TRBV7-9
CASSLTEASGNTIYF
TGTGCCAGCAGCTTAACAGAAGCCTCTGGAAACACCATATATTTT
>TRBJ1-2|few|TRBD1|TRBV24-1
CATSDRDRAYGYTF
TGTGCCACCAGTGACCGGGACAGGGCCTATGGCTACACCTTC
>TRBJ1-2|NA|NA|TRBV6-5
CASSYSKEVNYGYTF
TGTGCCAGCAGTTACTCAAAGGAGGTTAACTATGGCTACACCTTC
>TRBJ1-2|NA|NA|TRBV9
CASSGGIFGQLDYGYTF
TGTGCCAGCAGCGGTGGGATCTTTGGACAGTTGGACTATGGCTACACCTTC
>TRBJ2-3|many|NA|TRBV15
CATSATRGGTDTQYF
TGTGCCACCAGCGCGACAAGGGGGGGGACAGATACGCAGTATTTT
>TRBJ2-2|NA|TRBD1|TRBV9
CASSVERVDRGSGELFF
TGTGCCAGCAGCGTAGAAAGGGTGGACAGGGGTTCCGGGGAGCTGTTTTTT
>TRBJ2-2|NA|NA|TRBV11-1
CASSLAGVPGGELFF
TGTGCCAGCAGCTTAGCGGGAGTCCCGGGCGGGGAGCTGTTTTTT
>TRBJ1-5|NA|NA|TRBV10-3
CAISGGRGDQPQHF
TGTGCCATCAGTGGAGGGAGGGGGGATCAGCCCCAGCATTTT
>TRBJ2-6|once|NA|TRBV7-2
CASSLVSVSGANVLTF
TGTGCCAGCAGCTTAGTGTCGGTCTCTGGGGCCAACGTCCTGACTTTC
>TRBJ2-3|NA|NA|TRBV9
CASSVDFLTAVNTDTQYF
TGTGCCAGCAGCGTAGATTTTCTGACGGCGGTAAACACAGATACGCAGTATTTT
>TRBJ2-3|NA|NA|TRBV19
CASNSISTDTQYF
TGTGCCAGTAACAGCATTTCCACAGATACGCAGTATTTT
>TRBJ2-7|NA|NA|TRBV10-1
CASSESSSYEQYF
TGCGCCAGCAGTGAGTCTAGCAGCTACGAGCAGTACTTC
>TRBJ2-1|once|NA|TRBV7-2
CASSLDSNEQFF
TGTGCCAGCAGCTTAGACAGCAATGAGCAGTTCTTC
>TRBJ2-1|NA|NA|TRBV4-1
CASSQPTGKRNEQFF
TGCGCCAGCAGCCAACCTACCGGGAAAAGGAATGAGCAGTTCTTC
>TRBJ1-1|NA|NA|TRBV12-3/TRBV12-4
CASREVSDTEAFF
TGTGCCAGCCGGGAGGTATCAGACACTGAAGCTTTCTTT
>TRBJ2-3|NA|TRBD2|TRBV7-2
CASSLGVLAGGPQGTQYF
TGTGCCAGCAGCTTAGGAGTCCTAGCGGGAGGGCCCCAAGGTACGCAGTATTTT
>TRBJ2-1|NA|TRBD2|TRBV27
CASSPLILAGVHNEQFF
TGTGCCAGCAGTCCCCTGATCCTAGCGGGAGTCCACAATGAGCAGTTCTTC
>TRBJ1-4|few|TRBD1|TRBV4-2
CASSQINPGGATNEKLFF
TGTGCCAGCAGCCAGATTAACCCAGGGGGTGCGACTAATGAAAAACTGTTTTTT
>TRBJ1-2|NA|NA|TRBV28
CATHPPAGSLDHYGYTF
TGTGCCACCCACCCTCCGGCAGGGTCCCTGGACCATTATGGCTACACCTTC
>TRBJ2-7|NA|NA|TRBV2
CASSDPIAPPYEQYF
TGTGCCAGCAGTGATCCCATAGCTCCTCCCTACGAGCAGTACTTC
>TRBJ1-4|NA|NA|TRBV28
CASSFQGRDEKLFF
TGTGCCAGCAGTTTCCAGGGGAGGGATGAAAAACTGTTTTTT
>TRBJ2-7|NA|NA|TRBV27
CASSTDSYEQYF
TGTGCCAGCTCCACAGACAGCTACGAGCAGTACTTC
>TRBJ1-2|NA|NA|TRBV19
CASKIAGGTNYGYTF
TGTGCCAGTAAAATAGCGGGAGGTACTAACTATGGCTACACCTTC
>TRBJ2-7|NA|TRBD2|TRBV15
CATSPLAGVSYEQYF
TGTGCCACCAGCCCCCTAGCGGGAGTCTCCTACGAGCAGTACTTC
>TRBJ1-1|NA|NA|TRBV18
CASSPLGHENTEAFF
TGTGCCAGCTCACCACTCGGACACGAGAACACTGAAGCTTTCTTT
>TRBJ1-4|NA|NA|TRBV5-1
CASSLDGATNEKLFF
TGCGCCAGCAGCTTGGATGGAGCAACTAATGAAAAACTGTTTTTT